This T cell receptor beta chain was sequenced in a study of beta chain features in type 1 diabetes. The wider study: Cells sorted and examined across all samples totaled over 95 million. Study observations and caveats: TCRB CDR3s were moderately but significantly shorter in Type 1 diabetes patients in all four CD4+ subsets. Although PCR might favor shorter templates, it would do so equally in patients and controls. Cells with high TCR expression could be over-represented when cDNA is sequenced.

With regard to this clone: Its antigen is still unknown.

Expressed TCRB transcripts were sequenced after all isolated RNA was converted to cDNA. The method was immunoSEQ multiplex PCR; TCRdb's version includes in-frame clones alone and lacks a portion of them. The sample yields some 900,000 clones, around a sixth seen once. Germline CDR1 is SGHVS and CDR2 is FQNEAQ. After removal of 6 bases from V and 6 bases from J, the junction contained 12 bases not matched to a gene. The CDR3 extends over 16 amino acids. This sequence originates from a woman aged 18-29 years in good health. The chain couples TRBV7-8 to TRBJ2-1, with 9 bases identical to TRBD2. The sequenced sample consisted of naive CD4+ T cells from blood. The CDR3 region has the DNA TGTGCCAGCAGTAAGAGGACTAGCGCGAATTTCAATGAGCAGTTCTTC. The encoded protein is CASSKRTSANFNEQFF.